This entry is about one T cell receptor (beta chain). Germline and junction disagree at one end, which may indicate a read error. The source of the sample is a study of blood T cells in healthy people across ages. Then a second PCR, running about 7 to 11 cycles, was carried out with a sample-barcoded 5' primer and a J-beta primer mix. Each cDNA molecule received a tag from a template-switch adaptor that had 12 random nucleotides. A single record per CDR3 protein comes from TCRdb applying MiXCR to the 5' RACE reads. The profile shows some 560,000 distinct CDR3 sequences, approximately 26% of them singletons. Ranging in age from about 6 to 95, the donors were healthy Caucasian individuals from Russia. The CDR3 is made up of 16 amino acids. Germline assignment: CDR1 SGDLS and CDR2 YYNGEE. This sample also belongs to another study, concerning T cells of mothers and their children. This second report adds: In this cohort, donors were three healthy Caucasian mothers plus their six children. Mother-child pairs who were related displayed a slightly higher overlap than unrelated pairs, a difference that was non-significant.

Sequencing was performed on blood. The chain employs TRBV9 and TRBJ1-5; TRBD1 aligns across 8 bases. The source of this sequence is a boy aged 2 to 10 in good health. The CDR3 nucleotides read TGTGCCAGCAGCGTAGCTCAGGGGGCCGGCAATCGGCCCCAGCATTTT. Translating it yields CASSVAQGAGNRPQHF.